Below are 26 T cell receptor beta chains sequenced from a single sample in a study of T-cell memory formation after mild COVID-19. MiXCR, applied by TCRdb to the 5' RACE reads, yields one record per CDR3 protein. The sample holds 400,000 or so distinct CDR3 sequences, 20% seen once. Input material: PBMCs or a T cell subset sorted from them (not recorded which). Every receptor here comes from an adult woman who had mild COVID-19 (a few samples of this study predate the infection). Cell type and time point are not known.

Concerning this clonotype itself: This may arise from a read error, as a much more abundant clone is one base away. The J gene is TRBJ2-7, the V gene TRBV20-1; 13 bases are a match to TRBD2. The CDR3 contains 13 residues. The junction had 1 base not matched to a gene; V was cut back by 5 bases and J by 3 bases. Germline V gene data show CDR1 as DFQATT and CDR2 as SNEGSKA (reference sequence). CDR3 residues: CSAWTSGSYEQYF. The CDR3 DNA sequence: TGCAGTGCTTGGACTAGCGGGAGCTACGAGCAGTACTTC.

The chain recombines TRBV5-5 with TRBJ1-4; maybe TRBD1 (6 bases). CDR1 is SGHKS and CDR2 is YYEKEE in the germline V gene (reference sequence). Trimming shortened V by 1 base and J by 7 bases, and 20 bases separated the two germline ends. CDR3 length: 17 residues. The CDR3 nucleotides are TGTGCCAGCAGCTTGTTTGGGACACCGACGAGGACTGAAAAACTGTTTTTT. Protein sequence: CASSLFGTPTRTEKLFF.

The table lists this clonotype with a few counts. The chain links TRBV15 to TRBJ2-1, with a tentative D call TRBD1 (6 bases). The V and J ends lost 1 base and 3 bases respectively, with 13 bases between them. The CDR3 contains 16 residues. The germline CDR1 and CDR2 sequences are LNHNV and YYDKDF (reference sequence). The chain's CDR3 is CATSRAGTRFYNEQFF. CDR3 in DNA: TGTGCCACCAGCAGAGCCGGGACACGCTTCTACAATGAGCAGTTCTTC.

This clonotype showed up just a few times. The chain carries TRBV27 and TRBJ1-1; D is ambiguous. The CDR3 is 14 amino acids. The ends were cut back, 5 bases at V and 0 bases at J, with 10 bases in the middle. Germline V gene lookup returns CDR1 MNHEY and CDR2 SMNVEV (reference sequence). The CDR3 DNA follows: TGTGCCAGCAGTCCACTAACCCTGAACACTGAAGCTTTCTTT. Translating it yields CASSPLTLNTEAFF.

This clonotype was detected a few times. The chain combines TRBV20-1 with TRBJ2-4; 9 bases agree with TRBD2. The V and J ends lost 4 bases and 7 bases, in that order; junction bases with no gene match: 8. Germline assignment: CDR1 DFQATT and CDR2 SNEGSKA (reference sequence). The CDR3 contains 14 residues. The CDR3 DNA sequence: TGCAGTGCTAAAGCGGGGGGCCGTGGGAACATTCAGTACTTC. It encodes CSAKAGGRGNIQYF.

This clonotype appeared many times. The genes are TRBV24-1 and TRBJ2-1; the match to TRBD2 covers 12 bases. After removal of 4 bases from V and 7 bases from J, the junction contained 4 bases not matched to a gene. Germline CDR1 KGHDR, CDR2 SFDVKD. This CDR3 comprises 15 residues. As DNA, the CDR3 is TGTGCCACCAGTGACTCGGGACTAGCGGGTAATGAGCAGTTCTTC. Its translation is CATSDSGLAGNEQFF.

The chain employs TRBV12-3 or TRBV12-4 and TRBJ1-1, with D possibly being TRBD1 (5 bases). Trimming cost V 6 bases and J 8 bases, with 10 bases left between them. The CDR3 is made up of 11 amino acids. CDR3 nucleotide sequence: TGTGCCAGCAGGTGGGGGGACGAAGCTTTCTTT. Translated, it gives CASRWGDEAFF.

The chain uses TRBV4-1 and TRBJ1-5; weak D call: TRBD1 (5 bases). The V end lost 1 base, the J end lost 2 bases, and 12 bases lay between the germline ends. The CDR3 consists of 16 residues. Looked up from germline, CDR1 is MGHRA and CDR2 is YSYEKL. The CDR3 nucleotides are TGCGCCAGCAGCCAAGTGGCAGGGTTTGGCAATCAGCCCCAGCATTTT. This encodes CASSQVAGFGNQPQHF.

The chain recombines TRBV5-5 with TRBJ2-1; D gene ambiguous. Trimming took off 0 bases at V and 0 bases at J, with 7 bases between the two ends. This CDR3 has 15 residues. Germline loops: CDR1 SGHKS, CDR2 YYEKEE (reference sequence). In nucleotides, the CDR3 is TGTGCCAGCAGCTTGGATCTATACTCCTACAATGAGCAGTTCTTC. Protein: CASSLDLYSYNEQFF.

The gene calls are TRBV12-3 or TRBV12-4 and TRBJ2-1; perhaps TRBD2 as D (5 bases). This CDR3 spans 16 amino acids. Trimming cost V 2 bases and J 3 bases, with 14 bases left between them. CDR3 protein: CASSLRGRMSYNEQFF. Written as DNA, the CDR3 is TGTGCCAGCAGTTTAAGAGGGCGGATGAGCTACAATGAGCAGTTCTTC.

The V gene is TRBV9, the J gene TRBJ2-3; the D gene is possibly TRBD1 (6 bases). The CDR3 spans 14 residues. Trimming removed 0 bases from V and 7 bases from J, with 12 bases in between. Germline CDR1 is SGDLS and CDR2 is YYNGEE. The CDR3 loop is CASSVGGGTNTQYF. DNA of the CDR3: TGTGCCAGCAGCGTAGGAGGGGGAACGAATACGCAGTATTTT.

The table lists this clonotype with a few counts. The J gene is TRBJ1-1, the V gene TRBV12-3 or TRBV12-4; tentative D call: TRBD1 (5 bases). The V and J ends lost 6 bases and 5 bases respectively, with 16 bases between them. The CDR3 covers 14 residues. The CDR3 DNA reads TGTGCCAGCAGATTCCCAGGGATCGGTACTGAAGCTTTCTTT. Translating gives CASRFPGIGTEAFF.

The rearrangement links TRBV11-2 to TRBJ2-3, with D maybe TRBD2 (5 bases). The CDR3 consists of 15 residues. CDR1 and CDR2 (germline): SGHAT, FQNNGV. V lost 3 bases, J lost 7 bases, and 17 bases lay in between. The CDR3 sequence is CASSLPAFEGNTQYF. For the CDR3, the DNA is TGTGCCAGCAGCTTGCCAGCTTTTGAGGGCAATACGCAGTATTTT.

V and J are TRBV7-9 and TRBJ2-7, with D unclear. The germline CDR1 and CDR2 sequences are SEHNR and FQNEAQ (reference sequence). V gave up 11 bases and J gave up 2 bases, with 10 bases separating them. The CDR3 runs to 11 residues. CDR3 sequence reads: CASAGAYEQYF. DNA of the CDR3: TGTGCCTCCGCTGGGGCCTACGAGCAGTACTTC. Filled out from reference TRBV7-9 and TRBJ2-7, the complete variable domain reads DTGVSQNPRHKITKRGQNVTFRCDPISEHNRLYWYRQTLGQGPEFLTYFQNEAQLEKSRLLSDRFSAERPKGSFSTLEIQRTEQGDSAMYLCASAGAYEQYFGPGTRLTVT.

This clonotype was seen a few times. The V and J genes are TRBV6-4 and TRBJ2-1; 7 bases agree with TRBD2. Germline V lookup: CDR1 MRHNA, CDR2 SNTAGT. Losses at the gene ends were 3 bases for V and 2 bases for J; bases not matched to a gene: 4. The length of the CDR3 is 15 residues. The CDR3 sequence: CASSDGLGPYNEQFF. Here the CDR3 DNA reads TGTGCCAGCAGTGATGGACTAGGTCCCTACAATGAGCAGTTCTTC.

This rearrangement joins TRBV5-1 to TRBJ1-1, with D hard to call. The length of the CDR3 is 16 residues. CDR1 and CDR2 (germline): SGHRS, YFSETQ. V gave up 0 bases and J gave up 0 bases, with 12 bases separating them. The CDR3 sequence is CASSLDRSFVNTEAFF. The CDR3 region has the DNA TGCGCCAGCAGCTTGGATAGAAGTTTCGTGAACACTGAAGCTTTCTTT.

This clonotype was seen only a few times. The chain has TRBV10-3 and TRBJ1-2; D might be TRBD1 (6 bases). The V end lost 10 bases, the J end lost 8 bases, and 17 bases lay between the germline ends. Germline V CDR1 and CDR2: ENHRY, SYGVKD. The CDR3 has 12 amino acids. The chain's CDR3 is CATEGGRDGYTF. The CDR3 bases are TGTGCCACCGAAGGGGGACGGGACGGCTACACCTTC.

The chain links TRBV5-1 to TRBJ1-2, with a weak D call TRBD1 (5 bases). The ends were cut back, 4 bases at V and 7 bases at J, with 11 bases in the middle. The CDR3 length is 12 residues. Germline V gene sequence: CDR1 SGHRS, CDR2 YFSETQ. CDR3 region: CASSRPGTGYTF. CDR3 bases: TGCGCCAGCAGCCGGCCCGGGACTGGCTACACCTTC. The variable domain in full, completed from reference TRBV5-1 and TRBJ1-2, reads KAGVTQTPRYLIKTRGQQVTLSCSPISGHRSVSWYQQTPGQGLQFLFEYFSETQRNKGNFPGRFSGRQFSNSRSEMNVSTLELGDSALYLCASSRPGTGYTFGSGTRLTVV.

V usage is TRBV7-3 and J usage is TRBJ2-7; tentatively, D is TRBD2 (5 bases). Between the trimmed V and J ends, which lost 5 bases and 7 bases, there was a span of 18 bases. The CDR3 contains 14 residues. Germline V gene lookup returns CDR1 SGHTA and CDR2 FQGTGA. In DNA, the CDR3 is TGTGCCAGCAGCCCTGGACTCGTGACTACAGAGCAGTACTTC. Its translation is CASSPGLVTTEQYF.

This clonotype occurred many times. The chain couples TRBV19 to TRBJ2-3; D is unclear. The CDR3 loop spans 14 amino acids. Trimming shortened V by 3 bases and J by 0 bases, and 7 bases separated the two germline ends. Germline V gives CDR1 LNHDA, CDR2 SQIVND (reference sequence). The CDR3 sequence is CASSMSRSTDTQYF. CDR3 nucleotides: TGTGCCAGTAGTATGTCGAGGAGCACAGATACGCAGTATTTT.

This clonotype has more than one count but fewer than ten. This sequence joins TRBV30 and TRBJ1-4, with TRBD1 as a possible D gene (6 bases). V was cut by 4 bases and J by 5 bases, with 11 bases left in between. The length of the CDR3 is 13 residues. CDR1 GTSNPN and CDR2 SVGIG come from the germline V gene (reference sequence). CDR3 DNA: TGTGCCTGGAAGAGGGGGGCGAATGAAAAACTGTTTTTT. It codes for CAWKRGANEKLFF.

V gene TRBV11-3 combines with J gene TRBJ2-1; 12 positions match TRBD2. V shed 5 bases and J 10 bases; nucleotides not matched to a gene: 6. The V gene's germline CDR1 is SGHNT and CDR2 YENEEA. CDR3 length: 14 residues. Here the CDR3 reads CASSLRTSGVEQFF. In DNA, the CDR3 is TGTGCCAGCAGCCTACGGACTAGCGGGGTCGAGCAGTTCTTC.

J is TRBJ2-7 and V is TRBV20-1; 8 bases map to TRBD2. V lost 4 bases, J lost 4 bases, and 12 bases stayed unmatched. The germline gives CDR1 DFQATT, CDR2 SNEGSKA (reference sequence). This CDR3 is built from 15 residues. The CDR3 spells CSATELKRELYEQYF. Written as DNA, the CDR3 is TGCAGTGCTACCGAACTCAAGCGGGAGTTATACGAGCAGTACTTC.

This clonotype has just one count. The DNA for the CDR3 is TGTGCCAGCTCAACGGGACTCGATGGGACCCAGTACTTC. Translating it yields CASSTGLDGTQYF. V usage is TRBV18 and J usage is TRBJ2-5; D possibly corresponds to TRBD2 (6 bases). CDR1 is KGHSH and CDR2 is LQKENI in the germline V gene. The CDR3 length is 13 residues. V lost 5 bases and J 7 bases, leaving 14 bases between the germline ends.

The sample holds one count of this clonotype. The V gene is TRBV3-1, the J gene TRBJ2-1; 9 nucleotides agree with TRBD2. This CDR3 region has 16 residues. The V gene's germline CDR1 is LGHDT and CDR2 YNNKEL (reference sequence). With 0 bases clipped from V and 6 bases from J, the junction kept 6 bases outside the gene matches. CDR3 in amino acids: CASSQDYLAGINEQFF. The CDR3 bases are TGTGCCAGCAGCCAAGATTATCTAGCGGGAATCAATGAGCAGTTCTTC.

A few counts support this clonotype. The rearrangement joins TRBV20-1 to TRBJ2-2, with 7 bases identical to TRBD1. The CDR3 covers 14 residues. Trimming at V came to 5 bases and at J to 1 base, leaving 4 bases not matched to a gene. Looked up from germline, CDR1 is DFQATT and CDR2 is SNEGSKA (reference sequence). In DNA, the CDR3 is TGCAGTGCTGTGACAGGGCGGAACACCGGGGAGCTGTTTTTT. This sequence encodes CSAVTGRNTGELFF.